The clone carrying this T cell receptor beta chain was picked up a small number of times. This CDR3 spans 13 amino acids. CDR1 is MNHNS and CDR2 is SASEGT in the germline V gene. The V gene lost 7 bases and the J gene lost 4 bases, with 10 bases spanning the gap. The sample's time point: patch test 1, 2 weeks after DPC sensitization. Treatment given: therapeutic diphenylcyclopropenone sensitization with weekly scalp DPC. TCRdb processed the RACE reads anew with MiXCR; each CDR3 protein has one entry. In the table there are about 380,000 distinct CDR3 sequences, roughly 4.8% of which are singletons. This entry belongs to a study of human T cells and chemical hapten exposure.

The TCR originated in a woman between 50 and 59 years old with alopecia areata. Some clones in this sample may be carry-over from other donors' samples. Material: whole blood, obtained in connection with sensitization to the hapten diphenylcyclopropenone (DPC). This chain connects TRBV6-1 to TRBJ1-4; possible D gene TRBD1, 5 bases. CDR3 amino acids: CASNPTDNEKLFF. The CDR3 DNA follows: TGTGCCAGCAACCCGACAGATAATGAAAAACTGTTTTTT.